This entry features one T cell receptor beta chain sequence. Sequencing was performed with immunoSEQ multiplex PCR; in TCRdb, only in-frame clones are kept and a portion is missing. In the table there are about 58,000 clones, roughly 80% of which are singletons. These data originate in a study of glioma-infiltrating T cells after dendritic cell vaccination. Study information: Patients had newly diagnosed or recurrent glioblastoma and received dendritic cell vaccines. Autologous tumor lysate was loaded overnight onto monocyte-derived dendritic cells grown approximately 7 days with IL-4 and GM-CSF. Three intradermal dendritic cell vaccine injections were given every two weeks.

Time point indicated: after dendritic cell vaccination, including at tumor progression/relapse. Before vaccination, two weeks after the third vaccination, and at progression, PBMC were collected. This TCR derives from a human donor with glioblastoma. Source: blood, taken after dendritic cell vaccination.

CDR3 amino acids: CAISESGGGETQYF. The CDR3 bases are TGTGCCATCAGTGAGTCAGGGGGGGGAGAGACCCAGTACTTC. This chain connects TRBV10-3 to TRBJ2-5; tentatively, D is TRBD2 (7 bases). CDR1 is ENHRY, CDR2 SYGVKD, per germline. This CDR3 is built from 14 residues. V dropped 0 bases and J dropped 4 bases, with 9 bases sitting between them.